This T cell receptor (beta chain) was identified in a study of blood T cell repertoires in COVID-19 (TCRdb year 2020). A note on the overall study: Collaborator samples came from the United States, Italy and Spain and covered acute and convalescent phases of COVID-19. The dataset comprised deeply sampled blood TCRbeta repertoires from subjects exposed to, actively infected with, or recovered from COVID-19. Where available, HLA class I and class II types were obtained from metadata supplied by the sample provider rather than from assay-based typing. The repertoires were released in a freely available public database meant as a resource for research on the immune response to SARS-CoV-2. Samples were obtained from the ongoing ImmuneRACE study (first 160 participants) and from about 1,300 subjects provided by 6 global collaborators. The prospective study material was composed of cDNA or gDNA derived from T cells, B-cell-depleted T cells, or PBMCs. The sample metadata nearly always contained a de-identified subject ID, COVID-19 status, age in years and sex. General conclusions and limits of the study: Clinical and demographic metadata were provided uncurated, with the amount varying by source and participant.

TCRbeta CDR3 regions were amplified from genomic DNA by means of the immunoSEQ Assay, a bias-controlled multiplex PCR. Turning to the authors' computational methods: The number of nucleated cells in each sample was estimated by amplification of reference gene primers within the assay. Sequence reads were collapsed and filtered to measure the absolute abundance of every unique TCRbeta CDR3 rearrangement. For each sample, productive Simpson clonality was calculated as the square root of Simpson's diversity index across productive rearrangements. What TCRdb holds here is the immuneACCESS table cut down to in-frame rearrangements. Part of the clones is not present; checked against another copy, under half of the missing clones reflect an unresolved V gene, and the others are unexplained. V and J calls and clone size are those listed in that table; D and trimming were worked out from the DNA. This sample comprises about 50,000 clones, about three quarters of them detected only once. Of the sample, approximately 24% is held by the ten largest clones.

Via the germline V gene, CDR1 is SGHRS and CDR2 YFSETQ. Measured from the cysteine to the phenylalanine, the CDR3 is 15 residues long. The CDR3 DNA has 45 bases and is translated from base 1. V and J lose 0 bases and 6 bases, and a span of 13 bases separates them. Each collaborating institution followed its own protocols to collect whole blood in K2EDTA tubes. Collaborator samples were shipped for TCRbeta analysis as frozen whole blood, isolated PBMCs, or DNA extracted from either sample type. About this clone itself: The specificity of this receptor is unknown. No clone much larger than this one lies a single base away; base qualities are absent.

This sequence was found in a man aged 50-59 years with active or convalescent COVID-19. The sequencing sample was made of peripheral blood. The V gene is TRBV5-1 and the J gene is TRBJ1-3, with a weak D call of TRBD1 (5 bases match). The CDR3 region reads CASSLGPGGENTIYF. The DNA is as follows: TGCGCCAGCAGCTTGGGGCCAGGAGGGGAAAACACCATATATTTT.